The 26 T cell receptor beta chains below come from one sample, sequenced in a study of T cell repertoires in cytomegalovirus infection. TCRdb used MiXCR to reprocess the reads, holding one entry per CDR3 protein. The repertoire holds 310,000 or so distinct CDR3 sequences, with around 25% as singletons. The antigens these receptors bind are not known. Sequencing used cultured PBMCs, obtained from culture after CMV antigen stimulation. The receptors were sampled from a human donor in good health (CMV status not recorded). Some clones in this sample may be carry-over from other donors' samples.

The J gene is TRBJ2-5, the V gene TRBV12-3 or TRBV12-4; 9 bases fit TRBD1. Trimming cost V 2 bases and J 3 bases; bases outside gene matches: 7. The CDR3 totals 16 residues. The CDR3 reads CASSLRPTGGKETQYF. The DNA of the CDR3 is TGTGCCAGCAGTTTACGCCCGACAGGGGGGAAAGAGACCCAGTACTTC.

This chain connects TRBV2 to TRBJ2-7; 11 nucleotides align to TRBD2. Germline V CDR1 and CDR2: SNHLY, FYNNEI. CDR3 length: 14 amino acids. CDR3 loop: CASSQWGLAARLGV. The CDR3 DNA sequence: TGTGCCAGCAGTCAATGGGGACTAGCGGCACGTTTGGGCGTC.

The chain links TRBV6-2 or TRBV6-3 to TRBJ2-1, with 10 positions matching TRBD2. Germline-derived CDR1 and CDR2 are MNHEY and SVGEGT. After removal of 6 bases from V and 5 bases from J, the junction contained 7 bases not matched to a gene. CDR3 length equals 15 residues. The CDR3 DNA follows: TGTGCCAGCAGGCCTAGGACTAGCGGAAACAATGAGCAGTTCTTC. Its translation: CASRPRTSGNNEQFF.

The CDR3 spells CASRLQGYEQYF. In nucleotides, the CDR3 is TGTGCCAGCAGACTCCAGGGCTACGAGCAGTACTTC. The gene calls are TRBV12-3 or TRBV12-4 and TRBJ2-7; possible D gene TRBD1, 5 bases. V lost 6 bases, J lost 3 bases, and 9 bases lay in between. The CDR3 has 12 residues.

This clonotype was seen more than once but under ten times. The chain links TRBV29-1 to TRBJ1-1, with TRBD1 identical over 8 bases. V lost 2 bases, J lost 1 base, and 3 bases stayed unmatched. Germline V gene lookup returns CDR1 SQVTM and CDR2 ANQGSEA. The CDR3 spans 14 residues. The CDR3 DNA sequence: TGCAGCGTTGAATCCGGGACAGGGAACACTGAAGCTTTCTTT. Encoded protein: CSVESGTGNTEAFF.

The rearrangement uses TRBV28 and TRBJ2-7, with 10 bases aligning to TRBD2. The CDR3 totals 17 residues. V lost 4 bases, J lost 0 bases, and 9 bases stayed unmatched. The V gene's germline CDR1 is MDHEN and CDR2 SYDVKM. The CDR3 spells CASSSLAGALDSYEQYF. Written as DNA, the CDR3 is TGTGCCAGCAGTTCGCTAGCGGGGGCCCTGGACTCCTACGAGCAGTACTTC.

This clonotype was observed a handful of times. The gene calls are TRBV7-2 and TRBJ2-5, with TRBD2 matching 10 bases. The CDR3 is 16 residues long. Per germline, CDR1 SGHTA and CDR2 FQGNSA. V dropped 5 bases and J dropped 2; count of bases not matched to a gene: 8. The CDR3 reads CASSPTSGDVQETQYF. The CDR3 DNA is TGTGCCAGCAGCCCCACTAGCGGGGACGTTCAAGAGACCCAGTACTTC. The full variable domain, completed using reference TRBV7-2 and TRBJ2-5, is GAGVSQSPSNKVTEKGKDVELRCDPISGHTALYWYRQSLGQGLEFLIYFQGNSAPDKSGLPSDRFSAERTGGSVSTLTIQRTQQEDSAVYLCASSPTSGDVQETQYFGPGTRLLVL.

The V call is TRBV7-9, the J call TRBJ1-1, with 8 bases matching TRBD1. Germline assignment: CDR1 SEHNR and CDR2 FQNEAQ (reference sequence). The length of the CDR3 is 14 residues. Losses at the gene ends were 4 bases for V and 5 bases for J; bases not matched to a gene: 6. The CDR3 reads CASSSQGAGTEAFF. CDR3 DNA sequence: TGTGCCAGCAGCTCCCAGGGGGCAGGGACTGAAGCTTTCTTT.

This clonotype occurred a few times. The J gene is TRBJ2-7, the V gene TRBV6-2 or TRBV6-3, with a possible D match to TRBD2 (6 bases). Germline V gene sequence: CDR1 MNHEY, CDR2 SVGEGT. The CDR3 runs 16 residues. V was trimmed by 7 bases and J by 4 bases, leaving 23 bases between them. The CDR3 reads CASNHPTAGLRYEQYV. CDR3 DNA: TGTGCCAGCAACCACCCGACAGCGGGCCTACGATACGAGCAGTACGTC.

The chain joins TRBV27 to TRBJ2-3; 14 bases line up with TRBD2. Trimming removed 6 bases from V and 2 bases from J; junction bases left unmatched: 16. This CDR3 has 20 residues. From germline, CDR1 is MNHEY and CDR2 SMNVEV (reference sequence). CDR3 sequence reads: CASRSRTSGRTLANTDTQYF. CDR3 sequence (DNA): TGTGCCAGCAGATCCCGGACTAGCGGGAGGACCCTAGCGAACACAGATACGCAGTATTTT.

The chain couples TRBV29-1 to TRBJ2-7; 14 nucleotides align to TRBD2. V lost 4 bases to trimming and J lost 1 base; unmatched junction nucleotides: 6. CDR3 length: 16 amino acids. From germline, CDR1 is SQVTM and CDR2 ANQGSEA. CDR3 coding DNA: TGCAGCGTTGGGGGGACTAGCGGGAGAAGGTCCTACGAGCAGTACGTC. Its protein is CSVGGTSGRRSYEQYV.

Relative to its sample, this clonotype is medium-sized (0.01 to 0.1%). The J gene is TRBJ1-1, the V gene TRBV7-2; tentatively, D is TRBD1 (6 bases). In germline, CDR1 is SGHTA, CDR2 FQGNSA. Trimming took off 2 bases at V and 4 bases at J, with 20 bases between the two ends. This CDR3 comprises 17 residues. CDR3 region: CASSLRSAGQGGTEAFF. The CDR3 nucleotides are TGTGCCAGCAGCTTACGGTCGGCAGGCCAAGGGGGCACTGAAGCTTTCTTT.

This clonotype was picked up a small number of times. The chain joins TRBV6-2 or TRBV6-3 to TRBJ2-7; a possible D gene is TRBD2 (5 bases). The CDR3 has 16 residues. V lost 2 bases and J 6 bases, leaving 20 bases between the germline ends. Per germline, CDR1 MNHEY and CDR2 SVGEGT. CDR3 coding DNA: TGTGCCAGCAGTTACCCCCCTTACGGGAATCCCCGCGAGCAGTACGTC. The encoded protein is CASSYPPYGNPREQYV.

In this sample, this clonotype turned up once. The CDR3 region has the DNA TGTGCCAGCAGTTTCTTCGGCGGGAGGGCCGGAAACATTCAGTACTTC. Translating it yields CASSFFGGRAGNIQYF. The chain combines TRBV28 with TRBJ2-4; 9 nucleotides agree with TRBD2. Germline lookup yields CDR1 MDHEN and CDR2 SYDVKM. The CDR3 has 16 amino acids. The J segment lost 6 bases and the V segment lost 3 bases, leaving 9 bases of the junction unmatched.

The sample holds many counts of this clonotype. The chain carries TRBV7-2 and TRBJ1-1; no clear D gene. The germline V gene has CDR1 SGHTA and CDR2 FQGNSA. This CDR3 comprises 15 residues. The V and J ends lost 2 bases and 4 bases respectively, with 14 bases between them. The CDR3 coding sequence is TGTGCCAGCAGCTTAAGGTGGGAGAGGACCACTGAAGCTTTCTTT. This encodes CASSLRWERTTEAFF.

This rearrangement joins TRBV28 to TRBJ2-2; 9 positions match TRBD2. Germline assignment: CDR1 MDHEN and CDR2 SYDVKM. With V trimmed by 5 bases and J by 4 bases, 14 bases remained unmatched. The CDR3 totals 18 residues. The CDR3 here is CASSPAGGLAGFTGELFF. CDR3 DNA sequence: TGTGCCAGCAGTCCTGCCGGTGGGCTAGCGGGATTCACCGGGGAGCTGTTTTTT.

The rearrangement uses TRBV19 and TRBJ1-5; D uncertain. The CDR3 runs to 15 residues. In germline, CDR1 is LNHDA, CDR2 SQIVND (reference sequence). V lost 5 bases to trimming and J lost 0 bases, with 11 bases between them. The CDR3 nucleotides are TGTGCCAGTAGTGCCAGCGGGGATAGCAATCAGCCCCAGCATTTT. Its protein is CASSASGDSNQPQHF.

This clonotype has at least ten counts. This chain uses TRBV6-1 with TRBJ2-3, with 8 bases lining up with TRBD2. CDR1 MNHNS and CDR2 SASEGT come from the germline V gene. V shed 8 bases and J 5 bases; nucleotides not matched to a gene: 6. The CDR3 sequence is 13 residues long. CDR3 amino acids: CASGRTSRDTQYF. The CDR3 nucleotides read TGTGCCAGCGGAAGGACTAGCCGAGATACGCAGTATTTT.

The chain is built from TRBV20-1 and TRBJ2-7; 8 bases agree with TRBD2. Germline-derived CDR1 and CDR2 are DFQATT and SNEGSKA (reference sequence). The CDR3 length is 14 residues. The junction had 10 bases not matched to a gene; V was cut back by 5 bases and J by 4 bases. The CDR3 coding sequence is TGCAGTGCTCTAGTAGTCGGGAGGGGATACGAGCAGTACTTC. It specifies CSALVVGRGYEQYF.

The V and J genes are TRBV20-1 and TRBJ1-2, with D hard to call. Trimming removed 1 base from V and 1 base from J, with 4 bases in between. This CDR3 is built from 12 residues. Germline V gives CDR1 DFQATT, CDR2 SNEGSKA (reference sequence). As DNA, the CDR3 is TGCAGTGCTAGAGCGATTAACTATGGCTACACCTTC. This encodes CSARAINYGYTF.

This clonotype has ten or more counts. The chain uses TRBV4-2 and TRBJ1-3; 8 bases fit TRBD1. Germline CDR1 and CDR2: LGHNA and YNFKEQ. This CDR3 contains 17 residues. Trimming at V came to 0 bases and at J to 4 bases, leaving 8 bases not matched to a gene. The DNA of the CDR3 is TGTGCCAGCAGCCAAGATTTAGGCAGGGGGCCGGGAAACACCATATATTTT. Translation: CASSQDLGRGPGNTIYF.

The rearrangement links TRBV28 to TRBJ1-2, with TRBD1 matching over 9 bases. The germline gives CDR1 MDHEN, CDR2 SYDVKM. Trimming at V came to 5 bases and at J to 8 bases, leaving 15 bases not matched to a gene. The CDR3 extends over 16 amino acids. CDR3 sequence reads: CASSQPAGTGSEGYTF. DNA for the CDR3: TGTGCCAGCAGTCAACCCGCCGGGACAGGGTCGGAGGGCTACACCTTC.

This clonotype appeared many times. The chain uses TRBV7-2 and TRBJ2-2, with 12 bases aligning to TRBD1. Germline lookup yields CDR1 SGHTA and CDR2 FQGNSA. The CDR3 extends over 15 amino acids. V was pared by 5 bases and J by 4 bases, with 2 bases of the junction left unmatched. The CDR3 DNA is TGTGCCAGCAGCCCGGGACAGGGGGCCACCGGGGAGCTGTTTTTT. This codes for CASSPGQGATGELFF.

Details on this clonotype: An end of the junction differs from the germline gene, which may be a read error. This rearrangement joins TRBV12-3 or TRBV12-4 to TRBJ2-1; TRBD1 matches at 7 bases. This CDR3 contains 13 residues. CDR3 bases: TGTGCCAGCAGTTTAGTTGGGACAGACCTTAGCAACTTC. It is translated as CASSLVGTDLSNF.

This clonotype was detected a few times. The chain links TRBV15 to TRBJ1-5; the D gene is possibly TRBD1 (6 bases). CDR1 and CDR2 (germline): LNHNV, YYDKDF (reference sequence). Trimming pared 0 bases from V and 1 base from J, leaving 19 bases between. CDR3 length: 19 amino acids. Written as DNA, the CDR3 is TGTGCCACCAGCAGAGATTTATCTTCTCGGACAGTGAGCAATCAGCCCCAGCATTTT. It yields the protein CATSRDLSSRTVSNQPQHF.

This clonotype has a count of ten or more. The V and J genes are TRBV6-6 and TRBJ2-1, with 9 bases fitting TRBD2. The V gene end was trimmed by 0 bases and the J gene end by 4 bases; junction bases not matched to a gene: 1. From germline, CDR1 is MNHNY and CDR2 SVGAGI (reference sequence). The CDR3 has 15 residues. CDR3 protein: CASSYSLAGYNEQFF. DNA for the CDR3: TGTGCCAGCAGTTACTCTCTAGCGGGATACAATGAGCAGTTCTTC.